What follows are 2 T cell receptor beta chains derived from one specimen sequenced in a study of T cells in Graves' hyperthyroidism and ophthalmopathy. TCR beta CDR3 regions were amplified from RNA transcripts. HTBI primers were employed in a first-round RT-PCR of the TCR CDR3. TCRdb reprocessed the multiplex PCR reads via MiXCR and lists one record per CDR3 protein. This table has some 250,000 distinct CDR3 sequences, more than 14% appearing once. The sequenced material came from blood. Receptor source: a woman in her thirties or forties with Graves' hyperthyroidism that later progressed to Graves' ophthalmopathy.

This clonotype has ten or more counts. V and J are TRBV5-5 and TRBJ1-4; 10 positions match TRBD1. This CDR3 has 16 residues. V shed 0 bases, J shed 7 bases, and the junction held 6 bases outside the gene matches. The germline V gene encodes CDR1 SGHKS and CDR2 YYEKEE (reference sequence). The CDR3 coding sequence is TGTGCCAGCAGCTTGGCCTTTGACAGGGGGCGTGAAAAACTGTTTTTT. Translating gives CASSLAFDRGREKLFF. The whole variable domain, remainder taken from reference TRBV5-5 and TRBJ1-4, is DAGVTQSPTHLIKTRGQQVTLRCSPISGHKSVSWYQQVLGQGPQFIFQYYEKEERGRGNFPDRFSARQFPNYSSELNVNALLLGDSALYLCASSLAFDRGREKLFFGSGTQLSVL.

Only a few counts were recorded for this clonotype. J is TRBJ1-3 and V is TRBV15, with D unresolved. Trimming removed 0 bases at V and 0 bases at J, with 9 bases between. Germline values: CDR1 LNHNV, CDR2 YYDKDF (reference sequence). The CDR3 loop spans 16 amino acids. The CDR3 DNA follows: TGTGCCACCAGCAGAGACGGGCCCTTCTCTGGAAACACCATATATTTT. Amino acid sequence: CATSRDGPFSGNTIYF.